A selection of T cell receptor beta chains follows, all from one sample in a study of OX40 agonist ivuxolimab in advanced cancers. Clones were sequenced by immunoSEQ multiplex PCR, and TCRdb holds only the in-frame ones, with some missing. Of more than 65,000 clones listed, around 90% were seen once; the top ten hold around 0.96%. Material: CD4+ or CD8+ T cells sorted from blood, obtained in a trial of the OX40 agonist ivuxolimab. The receptors here all came from an adult with an advanced solid tumor such as melanoma, head and neck, liver or kidney cancer. Both conserved end residues are part of each CDR3. Each record gives: V gene, D gene, J gene, clone size, CDR3 protein, CDR3 DNA. The D gene is left open where the match is weak. Size is stated for part of the rows, as once, few or many counts, or as a class when the clone is expanded.

>TRBV10-3|NA|TRBJ1-1|NA
CAITRDLNTEAFF
TGTGCCATCACACGGGACTTGAACACTGAAGCTTTCTTT
>TRBV28|NA|TRBJ2-6|NA
CASSFFGSDLSSGANVLTF
TGTGCCAGCAGTTTTTTCGGTAGCGACCTGAGCTCTGGGGCCAACGTCCTGACTTTC
>TRBV5-4|NA|TRBJ2-3|NA
CASSSAQGTDTQYF
TGTGCCAGCAGCTCCGCACAGGGAACAGATACGCAGTATTTT
>TRBV11-2|TRBD1|TRBJ2-3|NA
CASSLDRGQGTQYF
TGTGCCAGCAGTCTCGACAGGGGGCAGGGTACGCAGTATTTT
>TRBV2|TRBD1|TRBJ2-3|NA
CASSAGTGGGTDTQYF
TGTGCCAGCAGTGCCGGGACAGGGGGGGGCACAGATACGCAGTATTTT
>TRBV10-3|NA|TRBJ2-3|NA
CAISEGMDTQYF
TGTGCCATCAGTGAGGGGATGGATACGCAGTATTTT
>TRBV19|NA|TRBJ2-7|NA
CASTLGPGAGEQYF
TGTGCCAGTACCCTGGGGCCGGGGGCCGGCGAGCAGTACTTC
>TRBV28|TRBD2|TRBJ2-3|NA
CASSDLAGGGTDTQYF
TGTGCCAGCAGCGATTTAGCGGGAGGGGGCACAGATACGCAGTATTTT
>TRBV6-5|NA|TRBJ1-4|NA
CATLGGEKLFF
TGTGCCACCTTGGGGGGGGAAAAACTGTTTTTT
>TRBV14|NA|TRBJ1-2|NA
CASSQDLPGSRGAYGYTF
TGTGCCAGCAGCCAAGATCTCCCTGGGTCCCGGGGGGCCTATGGCTACACCTTC
>TRBV30|NA|TRBJ1-3|NA
CAWSVAGIPGNTIYF
TGTGCCTGGAGTGTGGCTGGGATCCCTGGAAACACCATATATTTT
>TRBV13|NA|TRBJ2-3|NA
CASSSDRAPNPGTQYF
TGTGCCAGCAGCTCCGACCGAGCCCCGAACCCCGGGACGCAGTATTTT
>TRBV27|NA|TRBJ2-2|few
CASSRLSPDTGELFF
TGTGCCAGCAGTAGACTGAGTCCTGACACCGGGGAGCTGTTTTTT
>TRBV18|TRBD1|TRBJ2-2|NA
CASSPGQGDTGELFF
TGTGCCAGCTCACCGGGACAGGGGGACACCGGGGAGCTGTTTTTT
>TRBV19|TRBD1|TRBJ2-3|NA
CASSDRGSTDTQYF
TGTGCCAGTAGTGACAGGGGAAGCACAGATACGCAGTATTTT
>TRBV10-3|TRBD2|TRBJ2-1|NA
CAISTSGYNEQFF
TGTGCCATCAGCACTAGCGGATACAATGAGCAGTTCTTC
>TRBV4-2|NA|TRBJ1-2|NA
CASSQNSGYGYTF
TGTGCCAGCAGCCAGAACTCAGGGTATGGCTACACCTTC
>TRBV2|NA|TRBJ2-1|few
CASSDQLEQFF
TGTGCCAGCAGTGATCAATTGGAGCAGTTCTTC
>TRBV7-2|TRBD1|TRBJ1-3|NA
CASSQLQGAGNTIYF
TGTGCCAGCAGCCAACTCCAGGGGGCTGGAAACACCATATATTTT
>TRBV5-6|NA|TRBJ1-2|NA
CASSFQVHYGHTF
TGTGCCAGCAGCTTTCAGGTACACTATGGCCACACCTTC
>TRBV14|NA|TRBJ2-1|NA
CASSPGTSRNEQFF
TGTGCCAGCAGCCCGGGGACGAGTAGGAATGAGCAGTTCTTC
>TRBV5-1|TRBD2|TRBJ2-3|NA
CASSLAGGFTDTQYF
TGCGCCAGCAGCTTAGCGGGAGGGTTCACAGATACGCAGTATTTT
>TRBV7-2|NA|TRBJ1-1|NA
CASSLDRVKTEAFF
TGTGCCAGCAGCTTAGACAGGGTGAAAACTGAAGCTTTCTTT
>TRBV6-1|NA|TRBJ2-7|NA
CALVRGIGPYEQYF
TGTGCCTTAGTACGGGGTATTGGACCCTACGAGCAGTACTTC
>TRBV7-2|TRBD1|TRBJ2-4|NA
CASSPQQGANIQYF
TGTGCCAGCAGCCCACAACAGGGGGCAAACATTCAGTACTTC
>TRBV6-6|NA|TRBJ2-3|NA
CASTRTLASPQYF
TGTGCCAGCACCCGGACTCTCGCATCCCCGCAGTATTTT
>TRBV7-9|TRBD1|TRBJ1-1|NA
CASSPDRDTEAFF
TGTGCCAGCAGCCCCGACAGGGACACTGAAGCTTTCTTT
>TRBV7-9|NA|TRBJ1-6|NA
CASSFDRDSPLHF
TGTGCCAGCAGCTTCGATCGGGATTCACCCCTCCACTTT
>TRBV29-1|NA|TRBJ2-5|NA
CSVQQETQYF
TGCAGCGTCCAACAAGAGACCCAGTACTTC
>TRBV4-3|TRBD1|TRBJ2-3|NA
CASSQDWGQGGTDTQYF
TGCGCCAGCAGCCAAGATTGGGGACAGGGCGGCACAGATACGCAGTATTTT
>TRBV6-5|NA|TRBJ1-5|once
CASTSFNQPQHF
TGTGCCAGCACCTCCTTTAATCAGCCCCAGCATTTT
>TRBV4-2|NA|TRBJ2-2|NA
CASSQEERRPGELFF
TGTGCCAGCAGCCAAGAAGAGCGGCGACCCGGGGAGCTGTTTTTT
>TRBV28|NA|TRBJ2-5|once
CASSLQWETQYF
TGTGCCAGCAGTTTACAGTGGGAGACCCAGTACTTC
>TRBV12-5|NA|TRBJ2-3|once
CASGSSGDGSTDTQYF
TGTGCTAGTGGTTCTTCCGGGGACGGAAGCACAGATACGCAGTATTTT
>TRBV5-1|TRBD1|TRBJ2-1|NA
CASSLDGQGAREQFF
TGCGCCAGCAGCTTGGACGGACAGGGGGCACGCGAGCAGTTCTTC
>TRBV10-3|NA|TRBJ1-1|NA
CAIRPFGANTEAFF
TGTGCCATCAGGCCATTCGGGGCGAACACTGAAGCTTTCTTT
>TRBV19|NA|TRBJ2-2|NA
CASSISRGRLFMVGGDTGELFF
TGTGCCAGTAGTATATCTCGGGGTCGGCTCTTCATGGTTGGAGGTGACACCGGGGAGCTGTTTTTT
>TRBV18|TRBD1|TRBJ2-7|once
CASSPSSGQGRHEQYF
TGTGCCAGCTCACCCAGTTCGGGACAGGGGCGACACGAGCAGTACTTC
>TRBV7-2|NA|TRBJ1-1|NA
CASSLRAINTEAFF
TGTGCCAGCAGCTTGCGAGCGATCAACACTGAAGCTTTCTTT
>TRBV4-2|NA|TRBJ1-2|once
CASSQEGKGNYGYTF
TGTGCCAGCAGCCAAGAGGGAAAGGGTAACTATGGCTACACCTTC
>TRBV19|TRBD1|TRBJ1-5|NA
CASSYLGTGGLSNQPQHF
TGTGCCAGTAGTTACTTGGGGACAGGGGGACTTAGCAATCAGCCCCAGCATTTT
>TRBV28|TRBD2|TRBJ2-3|once
CASSFRSGRGTDTQYF
TGTGCCAGCAGTTTTCGTAGCGGGAGAGGCACAGATACGCAGTATTTT